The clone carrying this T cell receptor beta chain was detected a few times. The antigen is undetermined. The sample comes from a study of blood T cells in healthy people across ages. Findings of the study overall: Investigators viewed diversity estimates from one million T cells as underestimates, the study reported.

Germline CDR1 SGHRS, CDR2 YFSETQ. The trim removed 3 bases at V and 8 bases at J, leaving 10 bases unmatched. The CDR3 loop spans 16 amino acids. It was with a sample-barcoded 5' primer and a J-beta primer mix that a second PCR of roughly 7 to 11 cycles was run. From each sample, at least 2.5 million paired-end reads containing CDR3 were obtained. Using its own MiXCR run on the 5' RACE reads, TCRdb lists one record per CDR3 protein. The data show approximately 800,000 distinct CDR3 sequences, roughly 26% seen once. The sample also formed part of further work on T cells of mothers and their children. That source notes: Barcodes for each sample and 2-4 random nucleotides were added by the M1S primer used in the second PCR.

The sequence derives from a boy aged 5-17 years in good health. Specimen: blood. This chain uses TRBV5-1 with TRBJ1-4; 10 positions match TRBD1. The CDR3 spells CASSSQSGTGVEKLFF. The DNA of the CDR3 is TGCGCCAGCAGCTCTCAAAGTGGGACAGGGGTGGAAAAACTGTTTTTT.